The clone carrying this T cell receptor (beta chain) showed up just a few times. Its antigen is as yet unknown. This sample was included in a study of Ad26.COV2.S vaccination and SARS-CoV-2 variants. On the study more broadly: Intramuscular Ad26.COV2.S at 5x10^10 or 1x10^11 viral particles. Findings and limits, study-wide: Vaccinees and placebo recipients showed similar non-spike TCR breadth. The authors reported substantial breadth in spike-specific CD8+ and CD4+ T cell responses after vaccination.

Treatment specified: roughly 20 received Ad26.COV2.S at low or high dose, single or two shots; about 5 received placebo; per-sample allocation not given. At day 63 after the first vaccine or placebo injection, samples were drawn. What was given as vaccine was an Ad26 vector encoding Wuhan-strain SARS-CoV-2 spike. Germline V lookup: CDR1 SNHLY, CDR2 FYNNEI. The CDR3 is 13 residues long. V lost 7 bases and J lost 5, with 12 bases in between. Measured with immunoSEQ multiplex PCR; TCRdb has only the in-frame clones, and not every one. Among around 250,000 clones listed, approximately 89% were seen once. The sequence derives from a person between 18 and 59 years old who received the Ad26.COV2.S COVID-19 vaccine or a placebo. The sample consisted of peripheral blood, taken in a trial of Ad26.COV2.S vaccine versus placebo. The chain recombines TRBV2 with TRBJ1-5, with a weak D call TRBD1 (6 bases). CDR3 DNA sequence: TGTGCCAGCACCCAAGGGGGATATCAGCCCCAGCATTTT. The encoded protein is CASTQGGYQPQHF.